The 27 T cell receptor beta chains below come from one sample, sequenced in a study of cytomegalovirus exposure and HLA in healthy donors. The PCR employed 60 Vbeta primers together with 13 Jbeta primers. TCRdb keeps only in-frame clones here, not all; method: immunoSEQ multiplex PCR. The sample shows approximately 100,000 clones, 74% of them seen only once. The sample taken for sequencing was PBMCs. The source is a human donor in good health.

The chain has TRBV2 and TRBJ1-5, with TRBD1 matching over 10 bases. The V segment lost 6 bases and the J segment 5 bases; nucleotides outside the gene matches: 7. The CDR3 extends over 15 amino acids. Per the germline V gene, CDR1 is SNHLY and CDR2 is FYNNEI. CDR3 in DNA: TGTGCCAGCAGGGTGGGGACAGGGGCCTATCAGCCCCAGCATTTT. It is translated as CASRVGTGAYQPQHF.

CDR3 sequence reads: CASRDRGSNQPQHF. The CDR3 bases are TGTGCCAGCAGGGACAGGGGGAGCAATCAGCCCCAGCATTTT. V usage is TRBV28 and J usage is TRBJ1-5; TRBD1 agrees at 10 bases. The length of the CDR3 is 14 residues. Trimming removed 6 bases from V and 1 base from J; junction bases left unmatched: 0. In germline, CDR1 is MDHEN, CDR2 SYDVKM.

This chain joins TRBV4-3 and TRBJ1-2; D uncertain. Germline lookup yields CDR1 LGHNA and CDR2 YSLEER. The CDR3 runs to 12 residues. The V gene lost 3 bases and the J gene lost 7 bases, with 9 bases spanning the gap. CDR3 coding DNA: TGCGCCAGCAGCCACAGGCAGACTGGCTACACCTTC. As protein: CASSHRQTGYTF.

This chain connects TRBV21-1 to TRBJ2-3; the table names TRBD2, a call not compared with the DNA. TRBV21-1 is listed as a pseudogene. This CDR3 contains 16 residues. In DNA form, the CDR3 reads TGTGCCAGCAGCAAAGGTAGACTGCTAGCGGCAGATACGCAGTATTTT. It encodes CASSKGRLLAADTQYF.

The rearrangement links TRBV9 to TRBJ1-3, with D unresolved. Per germline, CDR1 SGDLS and CDR2 YYNGEE. This CDR3 is 15 amino acids long. The V gene lost 3 bases and the J gene lost 4 bases, with 14 bases spanning the gap. This CDR3 reads CASSAGGESGNTIYF. CDR3 DNA sequence: TGTGCCAGCAGCGCCGGCGGTGAATCGGGAAACACCATATATTTT.

The chain is built from TRBV4-3 and TRBJ1-2, with TRBD1 matching over 9 bases. This CDR3 contains 16 residues. Per germline, CDR1 LGHNA and CDR2 YSLEER. V dropped 0 bases and J dropped 1; count of bases not matched to a gene: 3. The CDR3 DNA reads TGCGCCAGCAGCCAAGAAACAGGGGGCCGTAACTATGGCTACACCTTC. It codes for CASSQETGGRNYGYTF.

This clone turned up a few times. This chain connects TRBV7-6 to TRBJ1-1; TRBD1 might be the D (6 bases). The V end was cut by 5 bases, the J end by 2 bases, with 15 bases between. Germline V gene data show CDR1 as SGHVS and CDR2 as FNYEAQ. The CDR3 covers 15 residues. The CDR3 DNA reads TGTGCCAGCAGCCCAAGGACAGAGAGAAACACTGAAGCTTTCTTT. This encodes CASSPRTERNTEAFF. Together with reference TRBV7-6 and TRBJ1-1, the CDR3 gives the full variable domain: GAGVSQSPRYKVTKRGQDVALRCDPISGHVSLYWYRQALGQGPEFLTYFNYEAQQDKSGLPNDRFSAERPEGSISTLTIQRTEQRDSAMYRCASSPRTERNTEAFFGQGTRLTVV.

This clone was counted between two and nine times. The rearrangement uses TRBV4-1 and TRBJ1-2; D remains ambiguous. Trimming took off 4 bases at V and 0 bases at J, with 6 bases between the two ends. The CDR3 loop spans 13 amino acids. Germline lookup yields CDR1 MGHRA and CDR2 YSYEKL. CDR3 sequence (DNA): TGCGCCAGCAGCCCCACAGCTAACTATGGCTACACCTTC. It yields the protein CASSPTANYGYTF.

This chain connects TRBV18 to TRBJ1-1, with unresolved D. This CDR3 has 13 residues. Germline V CDR1 and CDR2: KGHSH, LQKENI. V lost 2 bases, J lost 4 bases, and 8 bases lay in between. The CDR3 loop is CASSPTRGTEAFF. CDR3 coding DNA: TGTGCCAGCTCACCAACTCGGGGCACTGAAGCTTTCTTT.

The chain uses TRBV5-4 and TRBJ2-5; 10 bases fit TRBD2. The CDR3 totals 15 residues. CDR1 is SGHNT and CDR2 is YYREEE in the germline V gene (reference sequence). J gave up 6 bases and V 2 bases, and 7 bases lay outside the gene matches. The CDR3 DNA sequence: TGTGCCAGCAGCTTTAGAGCGGGAGGGCAAAAGACCCAGTACTTC. Its translation: CASSFRAGGQKTQYF.

V gene TRBV4-1 combines with J gene TRBJ2-5; 9 bases are a match to TRBD1. With V trimmed by 0 bases and J by 5 bases, 4 bases remained unmatched. Germline V gene data show CDR1 as MGHRA and CDR2 as YSYEKL. CDR3 length: 15 amino acids. The CDR3 here is CASSQDNRGRETQYF. CDR3 bases: TGCGCCAGCAGCCAAGATAACAGGGGGCGTGAGACCCAGTACTTC.

The chain carries TRBV15 and TRBJ1-1; D remains ambiguous. The CDR3 is 11 amino acids. Germline V CDR1 and CDR2: LNHNV, YYDKDF (reference sequence). Trimming left V 0 bases short and J 10 bases short, with 6 bases between. CDR3 sequence reads: CATSRDDSAFF. The CDR3 region has the DNA TGTGCCACCAGCAGAGATGACTCAGCTTTCTTT. The full variable domain, with the rest looked up from reference TRBV15 and TRBJ1-1, is DAMVIQNPRYQVTQFGKPVTLSCSQTLNHNVMYWYQQKSSQAPKLLFHYYDKDFNNEADTPDNFQSRRPNTSFCFLDIRSPGLGDTAMYLCATSRDDSAFFGQGTRLTVV.

The chain combines TRBV29-1 with TRBJ2-6, with D possibly TRBD2 on 6 matching bases. CDR1 is SQVTM and CDR2 is ANQGSEA in the germline V gene. This CDR3 comprises 16 residues. Trimming stripped 7 bases from V and 4 bases from J, with 20 bases between. The CDR3 DNA follows: TGCAGCGGGTGGGTACAGCGGGCTTCGGGGGCCAACGTCCTGACTTTC. Protein sequence: CSGWVQRASGANVLTF.

This chain connects TRBV7-8 to TRBJ2-5, with TRBD1 matching 7 bases. This CDR3 is built from 13 residues. With V trimmed by 4 bases and J by 5 bases, 4 bases remained unmatched. Germline V gene lookup returns CDR1 SGHVS and CDR2 FQNEAQ. CDR3 protein: CASSSTGVETQYF. DNA for the CDR3: TGTGCCAGCAGCTCAACAGGGGTGGAGACCCAGTACTTC.

The chain links TRBV7-9 to TRBJ2-1, with TRBD1 as a possible D gene (6 bases). Germline V gene sequence: CDR1 SEHNR, CDR2 FQNEAQ (reference sequence). The V end lost 3 bases, the J end lost 11 bases, and 20 bases lay between the germline ends. This CDR3 contains 15 residues. DNA for the CDR3: TGTGCCAGCAGCTTCTCGGCAGGGGAACTAATAAAGCAGTTCTTC. Protein: CASSFSAGELIKQFF.

This clone was detected once. The J gene is TRBJ2-7, the V gene TRBV19, with D tentatively TRBD2 (6 bases). Trimming cost V 7 bases and J 3 bases, with 10 bases left between them. The CDR3 is 12 residues long. Germline assignment: CDR1 LNHDA and CDR2 SQIVND (reference sequence). DNA of the CDR3: TGTGCCAGTAACTCCGGGAGCTACGAGCAGTACTTC. It translates to CASNSGSYEQYF.

The chain carries TRBV18 and TRBJ2-5, with a tentative D call TRBD1 (6 bases). The V gene lost 4 bases and the J gene lost 4 bases, with 10 bases spanning the gap. Germline CDR1 and CDR2: KGHSH and LQKENI. The CDR3 spans 13 residues. CDR3 protein: CASSLDSRETQYF. The CDR3 DNA reads TGTGCCAGCTCACTGGACAGCCGAGAGACCCAGTACTTC.

This chain uses TRBV27 with TRBJ2-3, with D maybe TRBD1 (5 bases). CDR1 is MNHEY and CDR2 is SMNVEV in the germline V gene (reference sequence). The CDR3 contains 15 residues. V dropped 2 bases and J dropped 5 bases, with 14 bases sitting between them. The CDR3 here is CASSLRTAGIDTQYF. In DNA form, the CDR3 reads TGTGCCAGCAGTTTAAGGACCGCAGGGATAGATACGCAGTATTTT.

This clone was counted between two and nine times. This chain joins TRBV27 and TRBJ1-2, with a weak D call TRBD1 (6 bases). Germline CDR1 MNHEY, CDR2 SMNVEV (reference sequence). Trimming took 4 bases from V and 3 from J, leaving 15 bases between them. This CDR3 spans 15 amino acids. The CDR3 DNA reads as TGTGCCAGCAGTTCTATGGACAGATACTACTATGGCTACACCTTC. Protein sequence: CASSSMDRYYYGYTF.

The chain joins TRBV5-1 to TRBJ2-7, with 9 nucleotides matching TRBD1. The CDR3 runs 16 residues. V shed 4 bases and J 3 bases; nucleotides not matched to a gene: 11. The germline V gene encodes CDR1 SGHRS and CDR2 YFSETQ. The CDR3 sequence is CASSRLPGQGSYEQYF. The CDR3 nucleotides are TGCGCCAGCAGCCGACTTCCGGGACAGGGCAGCTACGAGCAGTACTTC.

The chain joins TRBV7-9 to TRBJ2-7; TRBD1 aligns across 8 bases. This CDR3 contains 15 residues. V gave up 6 bases and J gave up 2 bases; unmatched junction bases: 9. Germline CDR1 is SEHNR and CDR2 is FQNEAQ (reference sequence). The CDR3 here is CASSRPGQATYEQYF. DNA of the CDR3: TGTGCCAGCAGTCGACCGGGACAGGCCACCTACGAGCAGTACTTC.

The chain recombines TRBV6-1 with TRBJ2-1; D call uncertain. Germline-derived CDR1 and CDR2 are MNHNS and SASEGT. CDR3 length: 14 amino acids. Trimming stripped 7 bases from V and 0 bases from J, with 10 bases between. CDR3 loop: CASTSPSSYNEQFF. The CDR3 DNA reads as TGTGCCAGCACTTCCCCTAGCTCCTACAATGAGCAGTTCTTC.

This rearrangement joins TRBV27 to TRBJ1-1; 7 bases agree with TRBD1. J lost 5 bases, V lost 5 bases, and 11 bases had no gene match. The length of the CDR3 is 15 residues. CDR1 and CDR2 from the germline V gene are MNHEY and SMNVEV (reference sequence). The CDR3 DNA reads TGTGCCAGCAGTAAAAGGACAGGACCAGGGACTGAAGCTTTCTTT. It yields the protein CASSKRTGPGTEAFF.

This sequence joins TRBV7-9 and TRBJ2-1; 11 bases agree with TRBD2. The CDR3 spans 15 residues. The J segment lost 9 bases and the V segment lost 5 bases, leaving 9 bases of the junction unmatched. From germline, CDR1 is SEHNR and CDR2 FQNEAQ (reference sequence). The CDR3 coding sequence is TGTGCCAGCAGCCAAGGGCTAGCGGGAGGAATTGAGCAGTTCTTC. Its translation is CASSQGLAGGIEQFF.

This chain links TRBV5-1 with TRBJ1-6, with D uncertain. The CDR3 extends over 15 amino acids. V shed 0 bases and J shed 7 bases, with 11 bases lying between them. The germline gives CDR1 SGHRS, CDR2 YFSETQ. The CDR3 coding sequence is TGCGCCAGCAGCTTGGCCCTCAGATTAAATTCACCCCTCCACTTT. Protein product: CASSLALRLNSPLHF.

This clone was found a few times. The genes are TRBV4-1 and TRBJ2-2; TRBD1 agrees at 9 bases. V dropped 0 bases and J dropped 13; count of bases not matched to a gene: 3. CDR3 size: 13 residues. In germline, CDR1 is MGHRA, CDR2 YSYEKL. The CDR3 here is CASSQDTGGVLFF. As DNA, the CDR3 is TGCGCCAGCAGCCAAGACACAGGGGGCGTGCTGTTTTTT.

The chain is built from TRBV4-1 and TRBJ2-7; weak D call: TRBD2 (5 bases). V gave up 0 bases and J gave up 4 bases, with 13 bases separating them. In germline, CDR1 is MGHRA, CDR2 YSYEKL. The CDR3 is made up of 15 amino acids. CDR3 nucleotides: TGCGCCAGCAGCCAAGATCACGGGCGGGTGTACGAGCAGTACTTC. Amino acids: CASSQDHGRVYEQYF.